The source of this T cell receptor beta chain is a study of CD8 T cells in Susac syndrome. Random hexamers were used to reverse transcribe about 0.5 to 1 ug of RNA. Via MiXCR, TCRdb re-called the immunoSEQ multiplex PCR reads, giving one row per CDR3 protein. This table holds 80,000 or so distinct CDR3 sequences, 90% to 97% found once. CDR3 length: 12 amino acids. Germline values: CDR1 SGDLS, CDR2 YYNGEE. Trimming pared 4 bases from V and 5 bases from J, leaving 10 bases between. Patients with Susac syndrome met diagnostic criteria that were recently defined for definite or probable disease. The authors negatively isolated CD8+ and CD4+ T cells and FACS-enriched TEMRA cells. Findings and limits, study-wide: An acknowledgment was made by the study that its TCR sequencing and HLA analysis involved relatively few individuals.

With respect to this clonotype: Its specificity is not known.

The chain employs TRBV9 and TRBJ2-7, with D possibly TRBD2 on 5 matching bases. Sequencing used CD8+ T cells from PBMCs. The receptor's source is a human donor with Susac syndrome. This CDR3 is CASSPNGDEQYF. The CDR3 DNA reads TGTGCCAGCAGCCCAAACGGGGACGAGCAGTACTTC.